The 13 T cell receptor beta chains listed next were all sequenced from one sample in a study of T cell changes during pregnancy in multiple sclerosis. The assay was immunoSEQ multiplex PCR, and TCRdb's table has in-frame clones only and misses some. The sample shows fewer than 60,000 clones, approximately 91% of them seen only once. The specimen comprised peripheral blood, sampled after pregnancy. These receptors came from a female donor in good health, enrolled as a control in a pregnancy study.

The chain carries TRBV4-3 and TRBJ1-6; 8 positions agree with TRBD1. Germline-derived CDR1 and CDR2 are LGHNA and YSLEER. The V segment lost 4 bases and the J segment 5 bases; nucleotides outside the gene matches: 7. The CDR3 sequence is 16 residues long. DNA for the CDR3: TGCGCCAGCAGCCGAGGGGACAGGCTTAATAATTCACCCCTCCACTTT. This gives the protein CASSRGDRLNNSPLHF.

V usage is TRBV5-6 and J usage is TRBJ2-5, with 12 bases aligning to TRBD2. The V gene's germline CDR1 is SGHDT and CDR2 YYEEEE. The CDR3 has 17 amino acids. V gave up 1 base and J gave up 2 bases; unmatched junction bases: 6. The CDR3 is CASSLWASGRAQETQYF. The CDR3 nucleotides read TGTGCCAGCAGCTTGTGGGCTAGCGGGAGGGCACAAGAGACCCAGTACTTC.

The rearrangement uses TRBV7-9 and TRBJ1-5; D remains unclear. The CDR3 consists of 14 residues. V was cut by 1 base and J by 2 bases, with 6 bases left in between. Germline CDR1 reads SEHNR; CDR2 reads FQNEAQ (reference sequence). Here the CDR3 reads CASSLGQRNQPQHF. For the CDR3, the DNA is TGTGCCAGCAGCTTAGGACAACGCAATCAGCCCCAGCATTTT.

This clone was seen a single time. CDR3 DNA sequence: TGTGCCAGCAAACGTAGCTATGGCTACACCTTC. It encodes CASKRSYGYTF. The genes are TRBV6-1 and TRBJ1-2, with D unclear. Germline loops: CDR1 MNHNS, CDR2 SASEGT. Trimming took off 7 bases at V and 4 bases at J, with 7 bases between the two ends. CDR3 length: 11 residues.

This chain connects TRBV6-1 to TRBJ2-7; D not resolved. Germline V gene data show CDR1 as MNHNS and CDR2 as SASEGT. V lost 6 bases to trimming and J lost 1 base, with 10 bases between them. The CDR3 is 13 residues long. In nucleotides, the CDR3 is TGTGCCAGCAGAAGCCCCACTTCCTACGAGCAGTACTTC. This gives the protein CASRSPTSYEQYF.

This chain joins TRBV4-1 and TRBJ2-7; possible D gene TRBD2, 6 bases. The CDR3 loop spans 17 amino acids. V was cut by 0 bases and J by 4 bases, with 19 bases left in between. The germline CDR1 and CDR2 sequences are MGHRA and YSYEKL. For the CDR3, the DNA is TGCGCCAGCAGCCAAGATCTCGTCGTGGGACTCCAATACGAGCAGTACTTC. Translating it yields CASSQDLVVGLQYEQYF.

V is TRBV11-2 and J is TRBJ2-7; weak D call: TRBD2 (6 bases). This CDR3 has 15 residues. Trimming took off 5 bases at V and 6 bases at J, with 20 bases between the two ends. Germline CDR1 SGHAT, CDR2 FQNNGV. The CDR3 region has the DNA TGTGCCAGCAGCCTCGCCCCCGTGCGGGGTGTCGAGCAGTACTTC. Residues: CASSLAPVRGVEQYF. The full variable domain, its missing parts supplied by reference TRBV11-2 and TRBJ2-7, is EAGVAQSPRYKIIEKRQSVAFWCNPISGHATLYWYQQILGQGPKLLIQFQNNGVVDDSQLPKDRFSAERLKGVDSTLKIQPAKLEDSAVYLCASSLAPVRGVEQYFGPGTRLTVT.

The rearrangement joins TRBV7-9 to TRBJ2-7; 9 bases align to TRBD2. V was clipped by 1 base and J by 2 bases; unmatched bases: 3. Germline CDR1 is SEHNR and CDR2 is FQNEAQ (reference sequence). CDR3 length: 15 residues. In DNA, the CDR3 is TGTGCCAGCAGCTTAGAGGCGGGGGGGACCTACGAGCAGTACTTC. It encodes CASSLEAGGTYEQYF.

This rearrangement joins TRBV19 to TRBJ1-3; no firm D call. In germline, CDR1 is LNHDA, CDR2 SQIVND (reference sequence). This CDR3 has 10 residues. Trimming pared 10 bases from V and 4 bases from J, leaving 5 bases between. The CDR3 is CATGGNTIYF. The CDR3 nucleotides read TGTGCCACCGGGGGAAACACCATATATTTT.

J is TRBJ2-1 and V is TRBV9, with 7 bases matching TRBD1. The trim removed 7 bases at V and 1 base at J, leaving 5 bases unmatched. Germline V CDR1 and CDR2: SGDLS, YYNGEE. The CDR3 loop spans 14 amino acids. The CDR3 sequence is CASGSRGSYNEQFF. The DNA for the CDR3 is TGTGCCAGCGGTAGCAGGGGGTCCTACAATGAGCAGTTCTTC.

V and J are TRBV10-3 and TRBJ2-2, with 7 bases that match TRBD2. The CDR3 is 14 residues long. The germline CDR1 and CDR2 sequences are ENHRY and SYGVKD. V gave up 6 bases and J gave up 3 bases; unmatched junction bases: 4. CDR3 region: CAISAGEDTGELFF. The CDR3 DNA sequence: TGTGCCATCAGCGCGGGAGAGGACACCGGGGAGCTGTTTTTT.

The chain uses TRBV18 and TRBJ2-2, with 7 nucleotides matching TRBD1. After removal of 3 bases from V and 0 bases from J, the junction contained 4 bases not matched to a gene. There are 16 residues in the CDR3. Germline V gene lookup returns CDR1 KGHSH and CDR2 LQKENI. The CDR3 here is CASSPQTGSNTGELFF. For the CDR3, the DNA is TGTGCCAGCTCACCCCAGACAGGGTCGAACACCGGGGAGCTGTTTTTT.

The V call is TRBV2, the J call TRBJ2-1; 11 nucleotides agree with TRBD2. Per germline, CDR1 SNHLY and CDR2 FYNNEI. CDR3 size: 15 residues. Trimming removed 7 bases from V and 7 bases from J; junction bases left unmatched: 9. The CDR3 sequence: CASIQITSGGNEQFF. CDR3 nucleotides: TGTGCCAGCATTCAAATTACTAGCGGGGGTAATGAGCAGTTCTTC.